The clone carrying this T cell receptor beta chain was seen a few times. Its specificity is unknown. The data are from a study of CD8 T cells in ankylosing spondylitis. Whole-study results and caveats: About eight highly homologous variants made up a TCR beta motif that seemed to typify ankylosing spondylitis blood. Reported data indicate significant enrichment of disease-linked clones within matched ankylosing spondylitis synovial fluid.

The V end was cut by 3 bases, the J end by 9 bases, with 18 bases between. The CDR3 is made up of 16 amino acids. Germline V gives CDR1 LNHNV, CDR2 YYDKDF (reference sequence). As the method for making TCR beta libraries, quantitative 5'-RACE with molecular barcodes was used. TCRdb itself ran the 5' RACE reads through MiXCR, one entry per CDR3 protein. This table holds some 450,000 distinct CDR3 sequences, over 15% found once. This clonotype was sampled from a male donor with ankylosing spondylitis. Sequencing used blood, either unsorted or a sorted T cell fraction (not recorded which). The chain uses TRBV15 and TRBJ1-6; D is possibly TRBD1 (6 bases). The CDR3 DNA reads TGTGCCACCAGCAGGAGAGGCTCTGGAGGGGGTTCACCCCTCCACTTT. This codes for CATSRRGSGGGSPLHF.